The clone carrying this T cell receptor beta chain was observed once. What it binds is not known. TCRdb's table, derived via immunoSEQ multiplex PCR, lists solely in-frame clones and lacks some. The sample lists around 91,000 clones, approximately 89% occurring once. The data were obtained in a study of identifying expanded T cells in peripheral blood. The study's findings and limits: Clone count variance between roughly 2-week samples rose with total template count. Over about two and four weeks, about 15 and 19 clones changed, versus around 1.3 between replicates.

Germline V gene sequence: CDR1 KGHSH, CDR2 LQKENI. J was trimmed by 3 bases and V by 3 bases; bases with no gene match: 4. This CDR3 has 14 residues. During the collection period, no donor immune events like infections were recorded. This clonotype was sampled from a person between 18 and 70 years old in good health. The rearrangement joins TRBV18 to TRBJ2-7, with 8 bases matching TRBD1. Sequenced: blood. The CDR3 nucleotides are TGTGCCAGCTCACCGACAGGGGATAGCTACGAGCAGTACTTC. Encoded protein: CASSPTGDSYEQYF. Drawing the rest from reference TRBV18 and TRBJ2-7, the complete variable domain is NAGVMQNPRHLVRRRGQEARLRCSPMKGHSHVYWYRQLPEEGLKFMVYLQKENIIDESGMPKERFSAEFPKEGPSILRIQQVVRGDSAAYFCASSPTGDSYEQYFGPGTRLTVT.